Shown below are 32 T cell receptor beta chains from a single sample sequenced in a study of blood T cell repertoires in COVID-19. Libraries were prepared by immunoSEQ multiplex PCR; TCRdb keeps only in-frame clonotypes and omits some of them. The sample contains roughly 410,000 clones, 89% of which appear only once. The source material was peripheral blood. The receptors were sampled from a woman in her thirties or forties with COVID-19, enrolled during active disease.

V is TRBV12-3 or TRBV12-4 and J is TRBJ1-1; D may be TRBD1 (5 bases). This CDR3 has 13 amino acids. V lost 5 bases and J lost 4, with 11 bases in between. The chain's CDR3 is CASSPREGTEAFF. The CDR3 coding sequence is TGTGCCAGCAGTCCCAGGGAGGGCACTGAAGCTTTCTTT.

This sequence joins TRBV5-4 and TRBJ1-3; TRBD1 is a possible D gene (6 bases). CDR1 is SGHNT, CDR2 YYREEE, per germline (reference sequence). The CDR3 spans 16 residues. V gave up 3 bases and J gave up 2 bases, with 15 bases separating them. The CDR3 sequence is CASSSKQGLAGNTIYF. The CDR3 DNA sequence: TGTGCCAGCAGCTCTAAACAGGGTCTTGCTGGAAACACCATATATTTT.

The chain uses TRBV25-1 and TRBJ2-7; a possible D gene is TRBD1 (5 bases). V was pared by 1 base and J by 7 bases, with 23 bases between. Germline V gives CDR1 MGHDK, CDR2 SYGVNS. This CDR3 is built from 17 residues. CDR3 residues: CASSELYGRPQGGEQYF. CDR3 bases: TGTGCCAGCAGTGAATTGTACGGAAGGCCCCAGGGTGGGGAGCAGTACTTC.

The chain recombines TRBV11-2 with TRBJ2-1, with 12 bases identical to TRBD2. The CDR3 consists of 16 residues. Germline values: CDR1 SGHAT, CDR2 FQNNGV. With V trimmed by 6 bases and J by 5 bases, 8 bases remained unmatched. The CDR3 is CASSHTSGRPHNEQFF. The CDR3 coding sequence is TGTGCCAGCAGTCACACTAGCGGGAGGCCGCACAATGAGCAGTTCTTC.

The chain joins TRBV5-1 to TRBJ1-4, with D uncertain. Per the germline V gene, CDR1 is SGHRS and CDR2 is YFSETQ. This CDR3 has 15 amino acids. V was shortened by 0 bases and J by 5 bases, with 11 bases between the two germline ends. The CDR3 nucleotides are TGCGCCAGCAGCTTGGCCCTGGGAGACAATGAAAAACTGTTTTTT. Translation: CASSLALGDNEKLFF.

This chain links TRBV10-3 with TRBJ2-7; 11 bases line up with TRBD2. Germline values: CDR1 ENHRY, CDR2 SYGVKD. CDR3 length: 15 residues. V shed 5 bases and J 7 bases; nucleotides not matched to a gene: 10. The chain's CDR3 is CAISSLAGGADEQYF. In DNA form, the CDR3 reads TGTGCCATCAGTTCCTTAGCGGGGGGGGCAGATGAGCAGTACTTC.

The chain couples TRBV18 to TRBJ1-6, with 8 nucleotides matching TRBD1. The V gene's germline CDR1 is KGHSH and CDR2 LQKENI. V trimming: 5 bases; J trimming: 17 bases; junction bases outside the gene matches: 17. CDR3 length: 15 amino acids. CDR3 nucleotide sequence: TGTGCCAGCTCAGCGAAAGCAGCAGGGGGCAGTTGGTTCCACTTT. It encodes CASSAKAAGGSWFHF.

J is TRBJ2-7 and V is TRBV27, with a possible D match to TRBD2 (6 bases). Per the germline V gene, CDR1 is MNHEY and CDR2 is SMNVEV (reference sequence). This CDR3 contains 14 residues. Trimming removed 6 bases at V and 2 bases at J, with 14 bases between. In DNA, the CDR3 is TGTGCCAGCAGCGTCGGGACTGCAACCTACGAGCAGTACTTC. Its protein is CASSVGTATYEQYF.

This chain links TRBV19 with TRBJ1-1; D might be TRBD1 (6 bases). Germline CDR1 is LNHDA and CDR2 is SQIVND (reference sequence). V was clipped by 7 bases and J by 1 base, with 22 bases between them. The CDR3 loop spans 17 amino acids. The CDR3 region has the DNA TGTGCCAGTAAGGGTCTTAGAGGACAGCCGACGAACACTGAAGCTTTCTTT. It yields the protein CASKGLRGQPTNTEAFF. Drawing the rest from reference TRBV19 and TRBJ1-1, the complete variable domain is DGGITQSPKYLFRKEGQNVTLSCEQNLNHDAMYWYRQDPGQGLRLIYYSQIVNDFQKGDIAEGYSVSREKKESFPLTVTSAQKNPTAFYLCASKGLRGQPTNTEAFFGQGTRLTVV.

There are a few counts of this clone. V gene TRBV7-2 combines with J gene TRBJ2-2; the match to TRBD1 covers 7 bases. Trimming at V came to 6 bases and at J to 5 bases, leaving 6 bases not matched to a gene. Looked up from germline, CDR1 is SGHTA and CDR2 is FQGNSA. The length of the CDR3 is 14 residues. In nucleotides, the CDR3 is TGTGCCAGCAGGACAAAGACAGGGACCGGGGAGCTGTTTTTT. Translating it yields CASRTKTGTGELFF.

V gene TRBV7-3 combines with J gene TRBJ2-7; TRBD1 agrees at 10 bases. CDR1 SGHTA and CDR2 FQGTGA come from the germline V gene. The CDR3 covers 13 residues. Unmatched junction bases numbered 4, after V lost 5 bases and J lost 6 bases. DNA of the CDR3: TGTGCCAGCAGCCCGGGACAGGGGCGCGAGCAGTACTTC. It encodes CASSPGQGREQYF.

The rearrangement joins TRBV7-2 to TRBJ1-6; no reliable D call. V lost 10 bases to trimming and J lost 0 bases, with 10 bases between them. This CDR3 has 14 residues. Germline assignment: CDR1 SGHTA and CDR2 FQGNSA. CDR3 nucleotides: TGTGCCATCAAAATGTCCTCCTATAATTCACCCCTCCACTTT. Encoded protein: CAIKMSSYNSPLHF.

This chain connects TRBV11-3 to TRBJ2-1, with TRBD2 matching over 13 bases. This CDR3 spans 17 amino acids. Trimming removed 5 bases from V and 0 bases from J; junction bases left unmatched: 4. The V gene's germline CDR1 is SGHNT and CDR2 YENEEA. The CDR3 loop reads CASSPGLAGSSYNEQFF. The CDR3 coding sequence is TGTGCCAGCAGCCCGGGACTAGCGGGGAGCTCCTACAATGAGCAGTTCTTC. The full variable domain, with the rest looked up from reference TRBV11-3 and TRBJ2-1, is EAGVVQSPRYKIIEKKQPVAFWCNPISGHNTLYWYLQNLGQGPELLIRYENEEAVDDSQLPKDRFSAERLKGVDSTLKIQPAELGDSAVYLCASSPGLAGSSYNEQFFGPGTRLTVL.

The chain couples TRBV6-2 or TRBV6-3 to TRBJ1-1; D is ambiguous. There are 14 residues in the CDR3. Trimming cost V 0 bases and J 1 base, with 6 bases left between them. Germline CDR1 reads MNHEY; CDR2 reads SVGEGT. This CDR3 reads CASSYSRANTEAFF. In DNA form, the CDR3 reads TGTGCCAGCAGTTACTCGCGAGCGAACACTGAAGCTTTCTTT.

J is TRBJ2-7 and V is TRBV4-3; 7 bases agree with TRBD1. The V gene's germline CDR1 is LGHNA and CDR2 YSLEER. This CDR3 comprises 15 residues. V shed 1 base and J 2 bases; nucleotides not matched to a gene: 5. CDR3 coding DNA: TGCGCCAGCAGCCAAGGCCAGGGGGTCCCCTACGAGCAGTACTTC. Translation gives CASSQGQGVPYEQYF.

The chain employs TRBV29-1 and TRBJ1-1, with 7 bases aligning to TRBD1. V lost 5 bases to trimming and J lost 4 bases; unmatched junction nucleotides: 7. There are 13 residues in the CDR3. Germline CDR1 SQVTM, CDR2 ANQGSEA. The CDR3 loop reads CSVPTRDSTEAFF. For the CDR3, the DNA is TGCAGCGTTCCGACCCGGGACAGCACTGAAGCTTTCTTT.

DNA of the CDR3: TGTGCCAGTTCTACGGGACTAGCGGGTAATGAGCAGTTCTTC. Translated, it gives CASSTGLAGNEQFF. The chain carries TRBV6-4 and TRBJ2-1; 12 nucleotides align to TRBD2. This CDR3 comprises 14 residues. V gave up 9 bases and J gave up 7 bases; unmatched junction bases: 7. The germline V gene encodes CDR1 MRHNA and CDR2 SNTAGT.

This clone was seen more than once but under ten times. The rearrangement joins TRBV28 to TRBJ1-1; no clear D. CDR3 length: 14 amino acids. CDR1 and CDR2 from the germline V gene are MDHEN and SYDVKM. The V end was cut by 1 base, the J end by 6 bases, with 12 bases between. In DNA form, the CDR3 reads TGTGCCAGCAGTTTATCAGTAGGCCGGGCTGAAGCTTTCTTT. This codes for CASSLSVGRAEAFF.

V gene TRBV4-3 combines with J gene TRBJ1-1; the match to TRBD1 covers 7 bases. V lost 4 bases, J lost 3 bases, and 8 bases stayed unmatched. Germline CDR1 and CDR2: LGHNA and YSLEER. The CDR3 runs to 15 residues. This CDR3 is CASSLSDRVDTEAFF. The CDR3 DNA is TGCGCCAGCAGCCTTTCCGACAGGGTAGACACTGAAGCTTTCTTT.

The rearrangement joins TRBV6-2 or TRBV6-3 to TRBJ2-5; D may be TRBD1 (5 bases). Looked up from germline, CDR1 is MNHEY and CDR2 is SVGEGT. This CDR3 has 14 residues. Trimming cost V 1 base and J 5 bases, with 11 bases left between them. CDR3 residues: CASSYYGAGETQYF. In nucleotides, the CDR3 is TGTGCCAGCAGTTACTATGGGGCCGGGGAGACCCAGTACTTC.

The rearrangement uses TRBV3-1 (or the pseudogene TRBV3-2) and TRBJ1-2; 7 bases are shared with TRBD1. Germline trimming cut 11 bases from V and 8 bases from J; bases unmatched to any gene: 11. Germline values: CDR1 LGHDT, CDR2 YNNKEL (reference sequence). This CDR3 contains 12 residues. CDR3 sequence reads: CALQGPERGYTF. CDR3 DNA: TGTGCCCTACAGGGGCCCGAGCGGGGCTACACCTTC.

The CDR3 sequence is CASSIDLLAGNNEQFF. The CDR3 region has the DNA TGTGCCAGTAGTATAGACCTACTAGCGGGCAACAATGAGCAGTTCTTC. The chain has TRBV19 and TRBJ2-1, with 9 bases that match TRBD2. The CDR3 runs 16 residues. Germline CDR1 reads LNHDA; CDR2 reads SQIVND (reference sequence). V shed 0 bases, J shed 5 bases, and the junction held 5 bases outside the gene matches.

The V and J genes are TRBV5-1 and TRBJ2-2; weak D call: TRBD2 (5 bases). Germline-derived CDR1 and CDR2 are SGHRS and YFSETQ. V lost 0 bases and J 6 bases, leaving 12 bases between the germline ends. The CDR3 covers 15 residues. This CDR3 is CASSLGGLKSGELFF. For the CDR3, the DNA is TGCGCCAGCAGCTTGGGAGGGCTGAAATCCGGGGAGCTGTTTTTT.

The V and J genes are TRBV11-2 and TRBJ1-2; maybe TRBD1 (6 bases). Germline CDR1 is SGHAT and CDR2 is FQNNGV. V lost 7 bases, J lost 7 bases, and 22 bases lay in between. The CDR3 covers 15 residues. Written as DNA, the CDR3 is TGTGCCAGCACCCGAGGAACAGGGTTTCCATCTGGCTACACCTTC. It is translated as CASTRGTGFPSGYTF.

The gene calls are TRBV5-5 and TRBJ2-1, with TRBD2 matching over 7 bases. Losses at the gene ends were 0 bases for V and 4 bases for J; bases not matched to a gene: 4. This CDR3 is built from 15 residues. Germline CDR1 is SGHKS and CDR2 is YYEKEE (reference sequence). CDR3: CASSLDASGYNEQFF. CDR3 DNA sequence: TGTGCCAGCAGCTTGGATGCTAGCGGATACAATGAGCAGTTCTTC.

The V and J genes are TRBV7-6 and TRBJ2-2, with TRBD1 as a possible D gene (6 bases). The CDR3 sequence is 16 residues long. Trimming stripped 5 bases from V and 0 bases from J, with 13 bases between. In germline, CDR1 is SGHVS, CDR2 FNYEAQ. This CDR3 reads CASSPGTHANTGELFF. The CDR3 DNA sequence: TGTGCCAGCAGCCCCGGGACACACGCGAACACCGGGGAGCTGTTTTTT.

This clone turned up a few times. The V call is TRBV6-1, the J call TRBJ1-1, with a possible D match to TRBD1 (6 bases). V gave up 8 bases and J gave up 4 bases, with 23 bases separating them. CDR1 and CDR2 from the germline V gene are MNHNS and SASEGT. The CDR3 sequence is 16 residues long. Here the CDR3 DNA reads TGTGCCAGCTGGGAAGGGAAGAGGGGCAGGGGCACTGAAGCTTTCTTT. Translating gives CASWEGKRGRGTEAFF.

This chain joins TRBV14 and TRBJ2-2; the D is unclear. The CDR3 consists of 16 residues. Trimming pared 1 base from V and 6 bases from J, leaving 15 bases between. Germline-derived CDR1 and CDR2 are SGHDN and FVKESK. For the CDR3, the DNA is TGTGCCAGCAGCCAAGGATTGGCGGTAGTCGCCGGGGAGCTGTTTTTT. It translates to CASSQGLAVVAGELFF.

The chain links TRBV7-2 to TRBJ2-1; TRBD1 matches 11 bases. The germline CDR1 and CDR2 sequences are SGHTA and FQGNSA. Trimming took 4 bases from V and 11 from J; bases not matched to a gene: 10. This CDR3 has 15 residues. CDR3 residues: CASSYWTGGERKQFF. CDR3 bases: TGTGCCAGCAGCTACTGGACAGGGGGCGAGCGAAAGCAGTTCTTC.

This clone was picked up one time. The V call is TRBV27, the J call TRBJ2-7, with a tentative D call TRBD2 (6 bases). CDR3 length: 15 residues. Germline loops: CDR1 MNHEY, CDR2 SMNVEV (reference sequence). V lost 6 bases and J lost 0, with 15 bases in between. The CDR3 DNA reads as TGTGCCAGCAGGTGGGGCGGGACGTTCTCCTACGAGCAGTACTTC. Residues: CASRWGGTFSYEQYF.

The chain uses TRBV9 and TRBJ1-4, with D possibly matching TRBD1 (5 bases). The germline gives CDR1 SGDLS, CDR2 YYNGEE. The CDR3 sequence is 15 residues long. Trimming shortened V by 0 bases and J by 0 bases, and 6 bases separated the two germline ends. The CDR3, as DNA: TGTGCCAGCAGCGTAGGACAGTCAACTAATGAAAAACTGTTTTTT. Its protein product is CASSVGQSTNEKLFF. Looking up the rest from reference TRBV9 and TRBJ1-4 gives the full variable domain: DSGVTQTPKHLITATGQRVTLRCSPRSGDLSVYWYQQSLDQGLQFLIQYYNGEERAKGNILERFSAQQFPDLHSELNLSSLELGDSALYFCASSVGQSTNEKLFFGSGTQLSVL.

The chain links TRBV9 to TRBJ2-2, with D maybe TRBD1 (6 bases). Looked up from germline, CDR1 is SGDLS and CDR2 is YYNGEE. The CDR3 loop spans 14 amino acids. Trimming shortened V by 4 bases and J by 9 bases, and 16 bases separated the two germline ends. The CDR3 DNA follows: TGTGCCAGCAGCTCTAGGTGGGACAAGAGGGAGCTGTTTTTT. Translated, it gives CASSSRWDKRELFF.